The TCR beta chain under discussion was sequenced for a study of shared clonotypes between healthy human individuals. Study in general: The donors, a couple of women and three men, were aged 18 to 49.

The germline V gene encodes CDR1 SEHNR and CDR2 FQNEAQ (reference sequence). The CDR3 length is 15 residues. The V end lost 2 bases, the J end lost 8 bases, and 15 bases lay between the germline ends. About this clone: The antigen is not known.

When replicate PCRs were run on unsorted PBMC, they used 300 ng DNA, about 30,000 T cell genomes. Sequencing was performed with immunoSEQ multiplex PCR; in TCRdb, only in-frame clones are kept and a portion is missing. Among about 490,000 clones listed, about 85% were seen once. General observations from the study: Depth of sequencing was expected to influence donor clonotype sharing.

Donors, without exception, were Caucasian adults residing in Nashville, Tennessee. The rearrangement links TRBV7-9 to TRBJ1-4; D is possibly TRBD1 (6 bases). The sample was PBMCs. The clonotype originates from a woman in her thirties or forties in good health. Some clones in this sample may be carry-over from other donors' samples. Written as DNA, the CDR3 is TGTGCCAGCAGCTTAACAGGGATGCCTTCGGAAAAACTGTTTTTT. It is translated as CASSLTGMPSEKLFF.